The clone carrying this T cell receptor beta chain was counted a single time. What it binds is unknown. The run depth of the assay was deep. Only in-frame clones appear in the TCRdb table, and some are missing; sequencing was by immunoSEQ multiplex PCR. The sample has over 1.4 million clones; around 95% are singletons. These data are taken from a study of shared clonotypes between healthy human individuals. Study-wide results and caveats: Non-shared clonotypes were found to have lower generation probabilities than the clonotypes that were shared by all four of the sorted-subset donors. Clonotype sharing among the donors was expected to vary with sequencing depth.

There are 15 residues in the CDR3. Germline V gene data show CDR1 as KGHSH and CDR2 as LQKENI. The ends were cut back, 2 bases at V and 2 bases at J, with 7 bases in the middle. The sequencing input was naive CD4+ T cells sorted from blood. As to subset: CD45RA+ positively selected. The chain recombines TRBV18 with TRBJ2-6; no clear D. This sequence originates from a man under 40 in good health. The CDR3 sequence: CASSPGSAGANVLTF. The CDR3 DNA is TGTGCCAGCTCACCAGGGTCGGCTGGGGCCAACGTCCTGACTTTC.